These T cell receptor beta chains were read from a single sample in a study of T cell responses to AZD1222 COVID-19 vaccine. Profiling relied on immunoSEQ multiplex PCR, and the TCRdb table lists in-frame clones only, not all of them. The table shows some 140,000 clones, with 80% to 95% occurring only once. The source material was peripheral blood, sampled on day 0 of AZD1222 vaccination. These receptors were collected from an adult in good health. CDR3s include the opening cysteine and the closing phenylalanine or tryptophan. D genes are given only for firm matches. Clone size, where shown, is once, few, many, or a class for clones that have expanded.

CDR3aa: CASSPGPLYEQYF
CDR3nt: TGTGCCAGCAGCCCCGGCCCCCTCTACGAGCAGTACTTC
v_gene: TRBV5-5
len: 13
d_gene: .
j_gene: TRBJ2-7
abundance: .

CDR3aa: CATAWRESTEAFF
CDR3nt: TGTGCCACCGCCTGGAGGGAATCCACTGAAGCTTTCTTT
v_gene: TRBV19
len: 13
d_gene: .
j_gene: TRBJ1-1
abundance: .

CDR3aa: CASYTGRRTEAFF
CDR3nt: TGTGCCAGTTATACCGGGAGGAGGACTGAAGCTTTCTTT
v_gene: TRBV19
len: 13
d_gene: .
j_gene: TRBJ1-1
abundance: .

CDR3aa: CASSPQAVNTEAFF
CDR3nt: TGTGCCAGCTCACCCCAGGCGGTGAACACTGAAGCTTTCTTT
v_gene: TRBV18
len: 14
d_gene: .
j_gene: TRBJ1-1
abundance: once

CDR3aa: CASSYSSVAGGYEQYF
CDR3nt: TGTGCCAGCAGTTACTCGAGCGTGGCGGGAGGCTACGAGCAGTACTTC
v_gene: TRBV6-2/TRBV6-3
len: 16
d_gene: TRBD2
j_gene: TRBJ2-7
abundance: .

CDR3aa: CASTMGGSTEAFF
CDR3nt: TGTGCCAGCACCATGGGGGGTAGCACTGAAGCTTTCTTT
v_gene: TRBV6-5
len: 13
d_gene: .
j_gene: TRBJ1-1
abundance: .

CDR3aa: CAREHRSSGPNQPQHF
CDR3nt: TGTGCCAGGGAGCACCGGTCGTCAGGGCCCAATCAGCCCCAGCATTTT
v_gene: TRBV27
len: 16
d_gene: .
j_gene: TRBJ1-5
abundance: .

CDR3aa: CASSLVQSPSEQYF
CDR3nt: TGCGCCAGCAGCTTGGTCCAGAGTCCCAGCGAGCAGTACTTC
v_gene: TRBV5-1
len: 14
d_gene: .
j_gene: TRBJ2-7
abundance: .

CDR3aa: CASSLDTGVGLSTEAFF
CDR3nt: TGTGCCAGCAGCTTGGACACAGGGGTAGGTCTTAGCACTGAAGCTTTCTTT
v_gene: TRBV9
len: 17
d_gene: TRBD1
j_gene: TRBJ1-1
abundance: .

CDR3aa: CASSGPDRNFNQPQHF
CDR3nt: TGTGCCAGCAGTGGACCAGACAGGAATTTTAATCAGCCCCAGCATTTT
v_gene: TRBV6-1
len: 16
d_gene: .
j_gene: TRBJ1-5
abundance: .